Each of the 32 T cell receptor beta chains below was sequenced from the same sample in a study of T-cell memory formation after mild COVID-19. Via MiXCR, TCRdb re-called the 5' RACE reads, giving one row per CDR3 protein. Here the sample spans approximately 210,000 distinct CDR3 sequences, around 20% being singletons. Sequencing was performed on PBMCs or a T cell subset sorted from them (not recorded which). The receptors come from an adult woman who had mild COVID-19 (a few samples of this study predate the infection). Cell type and time point are not known.

This chain links TRBV20-1 with TRBJ1-1; D is unclear. CDR3 size: 12 residues. Trimming removed 5 bases at V and 5 bases at J, with 12 bases between. Germline CDR1 reads DFQATT; CDR2 reads SNEGSKA (reference sequence). The CDR3 DNA sequence: TGCAGTGCTGCCCTCATAGGTACTGAAGCTTTCTTT. Protein sequence: CSAALIGTEAFF.

This clonotype has a handful of counts. This CDR3 is CALGSAGTGNEKLFF. As DNA, the CDR3 is TGTGCCTTAGGAAGTGCTGGGACAGGGAATGAAAAACTGTTTTTT. The chain combines TRBV30 with TRBJ1-4; TRBD1 agrees at 9 bases. The CDR3 loop spans 15 amino acids. CDR1 and CDR2 from the germline V gene are GTSNPN and SVGIG (reference sequence). Trimming took 7 bases from V and 5 from J; bases not matched to a gene: 11.

This clonotype was seen only a few times. The chain uses TRBV24-1 and TRBJ2-7, with 8 bases aligning to TRBD1. The ends lost 2 bases at V and 5 bases at J; junction bases unmatched: 7. Germline V gives CDR1 KGHDR, CDR2 SFDVKD. The CDR3 runs to 15 residues. The CDR3 region has the DNA TGTGCCACCAGTGATTATGGACAGGGCGTCCACGAGCAGTACTTC. As protein: CATSDYGQGVHEQYF.

This sequence joins TRBV2 and TRBJ2-3, with D maybe TRBD2 (5 bases). V was shortened by 2 bases and J by 8 bases, with 14 bases between the two germline ends. The CDR3 consists of 14 residues. Germline V gene sequence: CDR1 SNHLY, CDR2 FYNNEI. The CDR3 region has the DNA TGTGCCAGCAGTGAAAACCCTGGAGGTGGTACGCAGTATTTT. Its translation: CASSENPGGGTQYF.

This clonotype occurred a few times. The chain employs TRBV6-6 and TRBJ2-7, with 10 bases that match TRBD1. The CDR3 contains 14 residues. J lost 3 bases, V lost 6 bases, and 5 bases had no gene match. CDR1 is MNHNY, CDR2 SVGAGI, per germline (reference sequence). CDR3 residues: CASRMTGGDYEQYF. The CDR3 coding sequence is TGTGCCAGCAGGATGACAGGGGGCGACTACGAGCAGTACTTC.

This clonotype was picked up a small number of times. V usage is TRBV12-3 or TRBV12-4 and J usage is TRBJ1-1, with 8 bases that match TRBD1. The trim removed 6 bases at V and 5 bases at J, leaving 8 bases unmatched. The CDR3 is 14 amino acids. The CDR3, as DNA: TGTGCCAGCAGGTTACAGGGGGGAAAGACTGAAGCTTTCTTT. Its translation: CASRLQGGKTEAFF.

The chain links TRBV12-3 or TRBV12-4 to TRBJ1-2; 9 positions match TRBD1. The CDR3 runs to 17 residues. V was pared by 5 bases and J by 3 bases, with 13 bases of the junction left unmatched. The CDR3 bases are TGTGCCAGCAGTCTCCTCCTACCGGGACAGGGACACTATGGCTACACCTTC. Protein sequence: CASSLLLPGQGHYGYTF.

V and J are TRBV20-1 and TRBJ1-5; D is possibly TRBD1 (5 bases). Germline CDR1 is DFQATT and CDR2 is SNEGSKA (reference sequence). CDR3 length equals 15 residues. V gave up 5 bases and J gave up 4 bases, with 18 bases separating them. CDR3 bases: TGCAGTGCTTGGGGCAACGGGGGATTGAATCAGCCCCAGCATTTT. Its protein is CSAWGNGGLNQPQHF.

This clonotype was counted ten times or more. The genes are TRBV5-1 and TRBJ1-2; tentative D call: TRBD1 (5 bases). The CDR3 extends over 13 amino acids. The germline CDR1 and CDR2 sequences are SGHRS and YFSETQ. V was clipped by 0 bases and J by 4 bases, with 7 bases between them. The CDR3 nucleotides are TGCGCCAGCAGCTTGGGACAGAGCTATGGCTACACCTTC. It translates to CASSLGQSYGYTF.

The sample holds a few counts of this clonotype. V gene TRBV7-3 combines with J gene TRBJ2-1; D is perhaps TRBD2 (5 bases). The CDR3 is 15 amino acids. Trimming cost V 6 bases and J 1 base, with 13 bases left between them. CDR1 and CDR2 (germline): SGHTA, FQGTGA. CDR3 residues: CASSRGSVSYNEQFF. CDR3 DNA sequence: TGTGCCAGCAGTCGAGGGTCAGTGTCCTACAATGAGCAGTTCTTC.

This clonotype was counted between two and nine times. V usage is TRBV14 and J usage is TRBJ1-1; D is perhaps TRBD1 (5 bases). The CDR3 is made up of 15 amino acids. V was trimmed by 3 bases and J by 3 bases, leaving 14 bases between them. CDR1 is SGHDN, CDR2 FVKESK, per germline. The CDR3 here is CASSHPGRKYTEAFF. The CDR3 DNA reads TGTGCCAGCAGCCACCCGGGACGCAAGTACACTGAAGCTTTCTTT. The variable domain in full, completed from reference TRBV14 and TRBJ1-1, reads EAGVTQFPSHSVIEKGQTVTLRCDPISGHDNLYWYRRVMGKEIKFLLHFVKESKQDESGMPNNRFLAERTGGTYSTLKVQPAELEDSGVYFCASSHPGRKYTEAFFGQGTRLTVV.

Concerning this clonotype: One junction end does not reproduce the germline sequence, and a read error may be involved. The chain joins TRBV24-1 to TRBJ1-5; D gene uncertain. Germline V gene lookup returns CDR1 KGHDR and CDR2 SFDVKD. This CDR3 comprises 13 residues. The CDR3 DNA reads TGTGCGACCAGTGAAAGTGACAATCAGCCCCAGCATTTT. Its translation is CATSESDNQPQHF.

The chain employs TRBV9 and TRBJ2-7; 9 bases map to TRBD1. CDR1 and CDR2 from the germline V gene are SGDLS and YYNGEE. The CDR3 loop spans 14 amino acids. The V segment lost 4 bases and the J segment 7 bases; nucleotides outside the gene matches: 9. CDR3 sequence (DNA): TGTGCCAGCAGCCCGCGGACAGGGGCTGGGGAGCAGTACTTC. This gives the protein CASSPRTGAGEQYF. Full variable domain (missing parts from reference TRBV9 and TRBJ2-7): DSGVTQTPKHLITATGQRVTLRCSPRSGDLSVYWYQQSLDQGLQFLIQYYNGEERAKGNILERFSAQQFPDLHSELNLSSLELGDSALYFCASSPRTGAGEQYFGPGTRLTVT.

This clonotype showed up many times. The V gene is TRBV12-3 or TRBV12-4, the J gene TRBJ1-1; D is possibly TRBD1 (5 bases). This CDR3 is built from 14 residues. V was cut by 5 bases and J by 7 bases, with 17 bases left in between. The chain's CDR3 is CASSLQGSLSEAFF. CDR3 DNA sequence: TGTGCCAGCAGTCTCCAGGGATCGCTTAGTGAAGCTTTCTTT.

This clonotype was counted only a few times. The chain couples TRBV7-9 to TRBJ1-4, with D perhaps TRBD1 (5 bases). This CDR3 has 15 residues. Trimming shortened V by 1 base and J by 6 bases, and 12 bases separated the two germline ends. Germline CDR1 reads SEHNR; CDR2 reads FQNEAQ (reference sequence). CDR3 sequence: CASSLGGTADEKLFF. CDR3 nucleotides: TGTGCCAGCAGCTTAGGCGGGACGGCGGATGAAAAACTGTTTTTT.

This chain links TRBV12-5 with TRBJ2-1; D ambiguous. V was pared by 2 bases and J by 5 bases, with 10 bases between. This CDR3 contains 14 residues. CDR1 and CDR2 (germline): LGHNT, FRNRAP. The CDR3 bases are TGTGCTAGTGGTTTGTCCTTAACCAACAATGAGCAGTTCTTC. Amino acid sequence: CASGLSLTNNEQFF.

The rearrangement uses TRBV7-6 and TRBJ1-2, with D unresolved. This CDR3 has 16 amino acids. Trimming removed 3 bases at V and 8 bases at J, with 22 bases between. CDR1 and CDR2 from the germline V gene are SGHVS and FNYEAQ. This CDR3 reads CASSFDTSGTKEGYTF. The DNA of the CDR3 is TGTGCCAGCAGCTTCGACACCTCGGGAACCAAAGAAGGCTACACCTTC.

This clonotype was counted only a few times. This chain connects TRBV30 to TRBJ2-6; D is undetermined. Trimming left V 4 bases short and J 2 bases short, with 15 bases between. The CDR3 totals 16 residues. Germline assignment: CDR1 GTSNPN and CDR2 SVGIG (reference sequence). DNA of the CDR3: TGTGCCTGGACTCCTAGGACCGGCCCTGGGGCCAACGTCCTGACTTTC. Its translation is CAWTPRTGPGANVLTF.

This clonotype was counted between two and nine times. The chain is built from TRBV19 and TRBJ1-2; 12 positions match TRBD1. Germline CDR1 is LNHDA and CDR2 is SQIVND (reference sequence). The trim removed 6 bases at V and 7 bases at J, leaving 9 bases unmatched. This CDR3 contains 15 residues. The CDR3 loop reads CASREPGQGARGYTF. The CDR3 region has the DNA TGTGCCAGTAGAGAACCGGGACAGGGGGCGCGTGGCTACACCTTC.

This clonotype was observed a handful of times. The chain recombines TRBV25-1 with TRBJ1-2; 7 bases match TRBD1. There are 13 residues in the CDR3. Per germline, CDR1 MGHDK and CDR2 SYGVNS. The V and J ends lost 1 base and 7 bases, in that order; junction bases with no gene match: 3. The CDR3 DNA follows: TGTGCCAGCAGTGAATCGGCAGGGGGTGGCTACACCTTC. It specifies CASSESAGGGYTF.

This clonotype occurred a few times. The genes are TRBV4-1 and TRBJ1-1; a weak D match, TRBD1 (6 bases). CDR1 is MGHRA and CDR2 is YSYEKL in the germline V gene. The CDR3 has 15 residues. With 4 bases removed from V and 1 base from J, the gap between germline ends came to 13 bases. The CDR3 protein is CASSPIQGPNTEAFF. CDR3 in DNA: TGCGCCAGCAGCCCGATACAGGGACCGAACACTGAAGCTTTCTTT.

This chain links TRBV5-1 with TRBJ1-2; the D gene is possibly TRBD1 (6 bases). The CDR3 consists of 15 residues. CDR1 is SGHRS, CDR2 YFSETQ, per germline. Trimming shortened V by 0 bases and J by 6 bases, and 15 bases separated the two germline ends. The CDR3 nucleotides read TGCGCCAGCAGCTTGGGGAGGGGGTCGGCTCATGGCTACACCTTC. It codes for CASSLGRGSAHGYTF.

This clonotype turned up a few times. The V and J genes are TRBV24-1 and TRBJ2-1; 9 bases are shared with TRBD2. Unmatched junction bases numbered 9, after V lost 7 bases and J lost 6 bases. The germline gives CDR1 KGHDR, CDR2 SFDVKD. The CDR3 has 15 amino acids. The CDR3 DNA follows: TGTGCCACCAGACCATCTGGACTAGCGAGCAATGAGCAGTTCTTC. Its protein product is CATRPSGLASNEQFF.

This clonotype was detected a few times. The chain joins TRBV10-3 to TRBJ1-2; 7 bases agree with TRBD1. V shed 6 bases, J shed 3 bases, and the junction held 7 bases outside the gene matches. Germline assignment: CDR1 ENHRY and CDR2 SYGVKD. The CDR3 spans 14 residues. The CDR3 spells CAIRKTGTDYGYTF. CDR3 DNA sequence: TGTGCCATCAGAAAGACCGGGACAGACTATGGCTACACCTTC.

The chain combines TRBV3-1 with TRBJ2-7, with D perhaps being TRBD1 or TRBD2 (5 bases each). This CDR3 region has 13 residues. Trimming cost V 4 bases and J 3 bases, with 10 bases left between them. Germline values: CDR1 LGHDT, CDR2 YNNKEL (reference sequence). The CDR3 DNA is TGTGCCAGCAGCCGGGACGGTTACTACGAGCAGTACTTC. Its translation: CASSRDGYYEQYF.

This clonotype was counted a few times. The chain has TRBV20-1 and TRBJ2-2; D remains unclear. Looked up from germline, CDR1 is DFQATT and CDR2 is SNEGSKA (reference sequence). Between the trimmed V and J ends, which lost 4 bases and 5 bases, there was a span of 11 bases. This CDR3 region has 13 residues. Written as DNA, the CDR3 is TGCAGTGCTAACGACGCGAGGACCGGGGAGCTGTTTTTT. This gives the protein CSANDARTGELFF.

This clonotype was detected only a few times. This chain connects TRBV5-5 to TRBJ2-5; 7 bases align to TRBD1. J lost 1 base, V lost 4 bases, and 10 bases had no gene match. Germline CDR1 reads SGHKS; CDR2 reads YYEKEE (reference sequence). CDR3 length: 16 residues. This chain's CDR3 is CASSLWTGLLQETQYF. In nucleotides, the CDR3 is TGTGCCAGCAGCCTCTGGACAGGACTTCTCCAAGAGACCCAGTACTTC.

This clonotype was counted many times. This rearrangement joins TRBV19 to TRBJ2-7; the match to TRBD1 covers 7 bases. Germline CDR1 is LNHDA and CDR2 is SQIVND (reference sequence). This CDR3 has 14 amino acids. V lost 4 bases to trimming and J lost 2 bases; unmatched junction nucleotides: 5. In nucleotides, the CDR3 is TGTGCCAGTAGTACACCGGGACAGCCCTACGAGCAGTACTTC. Amino acid sequence: CASSTPGQPYEQYF.

The V call is TRBV2, the J call TRBJ1-6, with TRBD1 as a possible D gene (5 bases). The V gene's germline CDR1 is SNHLY and CDR2 FYNNEI. The V end lost 5 bases, the J end lost 5 bases, and 16 bases lay between the germline ends. The CDR3 extends over 16 amino acids. The CDR3 DNA reads as TGTGCCAGCAGTTTAGACAGAGTTTACAATAATTCACCCCTCCACTTT. Its protein is CASSLDRVYNNSPLHF.

This clonotype was observed once. The chain links TRBV25-1 to TRBJ1-1; TRBD1 might be the D (5 bases). The V end lost 7 bases, the J end lost 1 base, and 10 bases lay between the germline ends. The CDR3 is 13 residues long. In germline, CDR1 is MGHDK, CDR2 SYGVNS. CDR3 in amino acids: CASKRQGNTEAFF. CDR3 coding DNA: TGTGCCAGCAAGAGGCAGGGGAACACTGAAGCTTTCTTT.

This clonotype was counted between two and nine times. J is TRBJ2-5 and V is TRBV10-3; a weak D match, TRBD1 (6 bases). Germline V gene sequence: CDR1 ENHRY, CDR2 SYGVKD. This CDR3 contains 16 residues. The ends were cut back, 10 bases at V and 2 bases at J, with 23 bases in the middle. For the CDR3, the DNA is TGTGCCACCAGACTCTCTTCAGGGGAAGGTCAAGAGACCCAGTACTTC. Translated: CATRLSSGEGQETQYF.

This clonotype was detected only a few times. The V call is TRBV20-1, the J call TRBJ2-5, with 7 bases identical to TRBD1. There are 17 residues in the CDR3. Germline V gives CDR1 DFQATT, CDR2 SNEGSKA (reference sequence). V was pared by 3 bases and J by 1 base, with 14 bases of the junction left unmatched. Here the CDR3 DNA reads TGCAGTGCTAGCAAGGTGGGGACAGTGAATTTCCAAGAGACCCAGTACTTC. It encodes CSASKVGTVNFQETQYF.